This T cell receptor (beta chain) was sequenced in a study of Ad26.COV2.S vaccination and SARS-CoV-2 variants (dated by TCRdb to 2020 to 2023). Background for the entire study: Vaccine-arm donors were drawn from COV1001, a multicentre, randomized, double-blind, placebo-controlled phase I-IIa trial of Ad26.COV2.S in healthy adults. The TCR-sequenced set comprised around 30 samples: approximately 19 Ad26.COV2.S vaccine recipients, 5 placebo recipients and 8 SARS-CoV-2 convalescent individuals. Ad26.COV2.S was administered intramuscularly at a dose of 5x10^10 or 1x10^11 viral particles, either as one shot or as two shots given 56 days apart. TCRbeta repertoire sequencing served as the tool for gauging how specific and how broad the SARS-CoV-2-reactive T cell receptors were following Ad26.COV2.S vaccination. Trial participants were randomized into five groups of five, in which low-dose or high-dose Ad26.COV2.S was given once or twice, or placebo was given on both occasions. Investigators remained blinded to trial group allocation during experiments and outcome assessment.

TCRbeta CDR3 regions were sequenced with the immunoSEQ Assay. After extraction, genomic DNA underwent amplification by bias-controlled multiplex PCR, followed by high-throughput sequencing. The source study handled its data this way. To quantify the absolute abundance of each unique TCRbeta CDR3 region, sequences were collapsed and filtered. Usable DNA was measured by amplifying reference genes present in all nucleated cells, and TCRbeta template counts were normalized to that usable DNA to estimate T cell fraction. Repertoire TCRs were annotated as SARS-CoV-2-specific when V gene, CDR3 amino acid sequence and J gene were exactly matched to a known reactive TCR set. MIRA supplied the reference SARS-CoV-2 TCR set, which was filtered for enrichment in COVID-19-positive ImmuneCODE repertoires so that public or cross-reactive TCRs were removed. Drawing on the MIRA antigens, annotated TCRs were analysed further at the level of specific ORF or position within ORF. Breadth was defined as the number of annotated unique rearrangements divided by the total number of unique productive rearrangements, and depth was defined as the summed frequency of the annotated unique rearrangements. Group comparisons of TCR breadth used two-sided Wilcoxon rank-sum tests. TCRdb took over this immuneACCESS table, retaining in-frame rearrangements with V and J assigned. Such tables are incomplete; in checked studies, under half of the missing clones stem from an unresolved V gene, and the remainder is unexplained. V, J and clone size are taken as reported in that table, and D and trimming were inferred from the DNA itself. The sample table lists 300,000 to 500,000 clones, about 88% of them with a count of one. Clones ranked in the top ten supply 3.5% of the sample.

Turning to this clone: This clone's antigen is unknown. Per-base quality was not reported, and no clone a single base away is much larger than it.

Beyond this particular receptor, the publication reports: After vaccination, spike-specific CD8+ and CD4+ T cell responses were reported to show substantial breadth. It was noted by the authors that total T cell responses may have been underestimated by the TCR breadth and depth analyses. The study was not powered for comparison of responses between vaccine doses or regimens. Compared with placebo recipients, Ad26.COV2.S recipients showed higher spike-specific TCR breadth (P = 0.0014). Non-spike TCR breadth was comparable between vaccine and placebo recipients, consistent with the vaccine containing only spike.

The germline V gene yields SGHAT for CDR1 and FQNNGV for CDR2. The CDR3 starts with the cysteine, ends with the phenylalanine, and has 14 residues. The entry retains the CDR3 DNA only, 42 bases that are in frame from base 1. The germline V end is reduced by 1 base and the J end by 4 bases; junction bases left unmatched: 2. Read against the paper, the sample's treatment or condition label means: roughly 19 received Ad26.COV2.S at low or high dose, single or two shots; 5 received placebo; per-sample allocation not given. Repertoires of vaccine and placebo recipients were sequenced from samples collected on day 63 after the first injection. Cohort 1b enrolled about 25 adults aged 18-55 years at a single site in Boston, USA, between 29 July and 7 August 2020. Ad26.COV2.S consisted of a replication-incompetent adenovirus type 26 vector by which a prefusion-stabilized SARS-CoV-2 spike protein from the original Wuhan strain was expressed.

The V and J genes are TRBV11-2 and TRBJ2-5; TRBD2 matches 8 bases in the middle. The material sequenced was peripheral blood, taken in a trial of Ad26.COV2.S vaccine versus placebo. The TCR comes from a person aged 18 to 65 who received the Ad26.COV2.S COVID-19 vaccine or a placebo. The DNA sequence is given as TGTGCCAGCAGCTTAGTGGGACTAGGAGAGACCCAGTACTTC. The translation is CASSLVGLGETQYF.